Below, 3 T cell receptor beta chains from the same sample are listed, as sequenced in a study of blood T cell repertoires in COVID-19. Method: immunoSEQ multiplex PCR; TCRdb's copy keeps in-frame clones and lacks some. There are some 200,000 clones in the sample; approximately 80% occur only once, and more than 4% lies in the top ten. The material sequenced was PBMCs or T cells enriched from blood (not recorded which). The receptors derive from a woman in her sixties with acute COVID-19.

This clone was seen once. The chain recombines TRBV4-3 with TRBJ1-6; 8 bases line up with TRBD1. The ends lost 0 bases at V and 9 bases at J; junction bases unmatched: 7. The germline V gene encodes CDR1 LGHNA and CDR2 YSLEER. The CDR3 has 16 amino acids. The DNA for the CDR3 is TGCGCCAGCAGCCAAGAACCTGGACAGGGTCCTTCACCCCTCCACTTT. Translating gives CASSQEPGQGPSPLHF.

The rearrangement uses TRBV24-1 and TRBJ2-5; no reliable D call. CDR3 length: 13 residues. V was clipped by 3 bases and J by 5 bases, with 9 bases between them. Germline V CDR1 and CDR2: KGHDR, SFDVKD. The CDR3, as DNA: TGTGCCACCAGTGATAGTGGGCCTGAGACCCAGTACTTC. Translated, it gives CATSDSGPETQYF.

V usage is TRBV4-3 and J usage is TRBJ1-1; TRBD1 might be the D (6 bases). V was shortened by 3 bases and J by 6 bases, with 14 bases between the two germline ends. This CDR3 comprises 14 residues. Germline V gene sequence: CDR1 LGHNA, CDR2 YSLEER. The CDR3 loop is CASSQDTGLPEAFF. In nucleotides, the CDR3 is TGCGCCAGCAGCCAGGATACAGGGTTACCTGAAGCTTTCTTT.